These 7 T cell receptor beta chains share one sample of origin, sequenced in a study of response to subunit inactivated influenza vaccine. TCRdb used MiXCR to reprocess the RT-PCR reads, holding one entry per CDR3 protein. The sample includes 600,000 to 850,000 distinct CDR3 sequences, roughly 15% of them seen just once. This specimen consisted of PBMCs from blood, obtained 14 to 15 days before vaccination. The source of these receptors is a man over 45 who received an inactivated influenza vaccine.

The sample holds a few counts of this clonotype. The chain combines TRBV5-5 with TRBJ1-2; D is perhaps TRBD1 (6 bases). Germline CDR1 and CDR2: SGHKS and YYEKEE (reference sequence). Trimming cost V 1 base and J 4 bases, with 14 bases left between them. CDR3 length: 15 residues. This chain's CDR3 is CASSLFFGTTYGYTF. CDR3 sequence (DNA): TGTGCCAGCAGCTTGTTTTTCGGGACAACCTATGGCTACACCTTC.

This clonotype was recorded a few times. The chain employs TRBV6-9 and TRBJ2-7, with TRBD2 as a possible D gene (6 bases). CDR3 length equals 15 residues. Germline V CDR1 and CDR2: MNHGY, SVAAGI. Trimming took off 4 bases at V and 4 bases at J, with 17 bases between the two ends. In DNA form, the CDR3 reads TGTGCCAGCAGTTCCTGCAGGGAGGAAGGTTACGAGCAGTACTTC. Residues: CASSSCREEGYEQYF.

The V and J genes are TRBV12-3 or TRBV12-4 and TRBJ1-2; perhaps TRBD1 as D (6 bases). The CDR3 is 15 amino acids. Trimming pared 6 bases from V and 4 bases from J, leaving 18 bases between. CDR3 protein: CASSPDSLRTYGYTF. The DNA of the CDR3 is TGTGCCAGCAGCCCGGACAGCCTACGAACCTATGGCTACACCTTC.

This clonotype has more than one count but fewer than ten. V and J are TRBV28 and TRBJ2-2; the D call may be TRBD1 or TRBD2 (6 bases each). Germline CDR1 and CDR2: MDHEN and SYDVKM. Trimming left V 5 bases short and J 1 base short, with 17 bases between. The CDR3 is 17 amino acids. The CDR3 protein is CASSDPLGGLNTGELFF. In DNA form, the CDR3 reads TGTGCCAGCAGTGACCCACTGGGGGGCCTGAACACCGGGGAGCTGTTTTTT. The variable domain in full, completed from reference TRBV28 and TRBJ2-2, reads DVKVTQSSRYLVKRTGEKVFLECVQDMDHENMFWYRQDPGLGLRLIYFSYDVKMKEKGDIPEGYSVSREKKERFSLILESASTNQTSMYLCASSDPLGGLNTGELFFGEGSRLTVL.

V usage is TRBV4-2 and J usage is TRBJ2-2; TRBD1 agrees at 8 bases. The CDR3 contains 16 residues. The J segment lost 4 bases and the V segment lost 1 base, leaving 5 bases of the junction unmatched. Germline-derived CDR1 and CDR2 are LGHNA and YNFKEQ. CDR3 protein: CASSQGTGFSTGELFF. For the CDR3, the DNA is TGTGCCAGCAGCCAAGGGACAGGGTTCAGCACCGGGGAGCTGTTTTTT.

The chain recombines TRBV4-3 with TRBJ2-4; D is possibly TRBD1 (6 bases). Trimming shortened V by 1 base and J by 3 bases, and 19 bases separated the two germline ends. The CDR3 spans 18 residues. Germline V lookup: CDR1 LGHNA, CDR2 YSLEER. CDR3 bases: TGCGCCAGCAGCCAAGGCAGACAACAGGGATCTGGCAAAAACATTCAGTACTTC. Protein product: CASSQGRQQGSGKNIQYF.

This clonotype was seen a few times. The chain recombines TRBV12-3 or TRBV12-4 with TRBJ1-2; 8 bases align to TRBD1. V gave up 6 bases and J gave up 9 bases; unmatched junction bases: 15. The CDR3 runs to 15 residues. The CDR3 loop is CASSPDRGRGFSYTF. DNA of the CDR3: TGTGCCAGCAGCCCTGACAGGGGAAGGGGATTTAGCTACACCTTC.